One T cell receptor beta chain is described in this entry. The CDR3 is made up of 16 amino acids. Method: immunoSEQ multiplex PCR; TCRdb's copy keeps in-frame clones and lacks some. This table holds 90,000 to 120,000 clones, under 95% found once. The record originates from a study of T cell changes during pregnancy in multiple sclerosis. The receptor's source is a female donor in good health, enrolled as a control in a pregnancy study. Sequencing was performed on peripheral blood, taken in the third trimester of pregnancy. The rearrangement links TRBV21-1 to TRBJ2-7; no DNA check was done on the table's D call, TRBD1. TRBV21-1 constitutes a pseudogene. For the CDR3, the DNA is TGTGCCAGAGCCGACGAACCGGGACAGAGAACCTACGAGCAGTACTTC. Translation: CARADEPGQRTYEQYF.